This T cell receptor beta chain was retrieved from a study of identical twins' blood T cells. The CDR3 extends over 15 amino acids. The V gene's germline CDR1 is MNHEY and CDR2 SMNVEV (reference sequence). The study's findings and limits: Top TCRbeta clonotypes were shared more with twin than unrelated donors.

Of note for this clonotype: Its antigen remains unidentified. This may be a read error: a much more frequent sequence differs by one nucleotide.

TCRdb independently ran MiXCR on the 5' RACE reads; one entry per CDR3 protein. The sample contains 350,000 to 400,000 distinct CDR3 sequences, over 25% of which appear only once. This clonotype was sampled from a woman aged 18-55 years in good health. Input material: PBMCs. This chain links TRBV27 with TRBJ2-5, with 8 bases identical to TRBD1. The CDR3 bases are TGTGCCAGCAGTTTATTATCAGGGGGCCAAGGGACCCAGTACTTC. Its translation: CASSLLSGGQGTQYF.